The rows below give T cell receptor beta chains drawn from one sample of a study of T cells in Graves' hyperthyroidism and ophthalmopathy. MiXCR was run by TCRdb on the multiplex PCR reads, yielding one entry per CDR3 protein. The data show about 150,000 distinct CDR3 sequences, with around 20% seen just once and around two thirds held by the top ten. The sample taken for sequencing was blood. The receptors stem from a woman aged 45-59 years with Graves' hyperthyroidism that later progressed to Graves' ophthalmopathy. CDR3s leave out the opening cysteine and the closing phenylalanine or tryptophan.

j_call v_call cdr3_aa
TRBJ1-2 TRBV9 ASSDGVGYGYT
TRBJ1-1 TRBV28 ASKGTVEAF
TRBJ2-3 TRBV7-6 ASSSIHGTSGTRDTQY
TRBJ2-5 TRBV28 ASGTRRTSGKETQY
TRBJ1-2 TRBV5-1 ASSVSGTGPGYT
TRBJ2-7 TRBV27 ASSITRFYEQY
TRBJ1-6 TRBV19 ASSDRGNSPLH
TRBJ2-5 TRBV6-6 ASSYGQQETQY
TRBJ1-1 TRBV20-1 SAQKMKPIHTEAF
TRBJ2-7 TRBV20-1 SARAGTTISYEQY
TRBJ1-4 TRBV28 ASSFIQGHEKLF
TRBJ2-1 TRBV28 ASVSGQGKYNEQF
TRBJ2-5 TRBV11-2 ASSLGESSGGIETQY
TRBJ2-7 TRBV27 ASPRLVGDLEQY
TRBJ2-1 TRBV11-2 ASSFSSGGATLRYNEQF